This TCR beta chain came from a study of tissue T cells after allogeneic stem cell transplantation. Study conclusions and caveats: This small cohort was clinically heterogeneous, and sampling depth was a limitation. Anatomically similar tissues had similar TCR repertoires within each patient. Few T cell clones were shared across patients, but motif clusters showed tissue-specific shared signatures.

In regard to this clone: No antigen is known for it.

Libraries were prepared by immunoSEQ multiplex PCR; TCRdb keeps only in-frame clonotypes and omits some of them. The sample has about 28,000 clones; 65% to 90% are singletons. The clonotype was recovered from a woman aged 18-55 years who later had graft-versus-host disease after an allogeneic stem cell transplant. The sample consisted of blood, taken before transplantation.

This CDR3 reads CASSIQRMTGELFF. The CDR3 DNA follows: TGTGCCAGTAGTATTCAGCGGATGACCGGGGAGCTGTTTTTT. V and J are TRBV19 and TRBJ2-2; D may be TRBD2 (5 bases). CDR3 size: 14 residues. The germline V and J ends were trimmed by 3 bases and 5 bases, with 10 bases remaining between them. CDR1 and CDR2 (germline): LNHDA, SQIVND (reference sequence).